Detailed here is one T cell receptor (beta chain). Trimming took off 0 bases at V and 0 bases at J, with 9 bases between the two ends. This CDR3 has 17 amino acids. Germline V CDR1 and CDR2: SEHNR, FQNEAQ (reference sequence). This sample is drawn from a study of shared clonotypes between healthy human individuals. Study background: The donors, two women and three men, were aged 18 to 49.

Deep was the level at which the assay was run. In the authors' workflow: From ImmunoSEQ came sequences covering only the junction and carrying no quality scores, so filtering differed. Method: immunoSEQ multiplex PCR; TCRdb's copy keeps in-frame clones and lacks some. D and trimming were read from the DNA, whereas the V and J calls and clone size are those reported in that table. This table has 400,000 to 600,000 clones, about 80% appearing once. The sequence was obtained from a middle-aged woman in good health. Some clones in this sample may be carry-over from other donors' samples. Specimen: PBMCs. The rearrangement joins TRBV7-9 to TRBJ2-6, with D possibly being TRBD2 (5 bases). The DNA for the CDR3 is TGTGCCAGCAGCTTAGCGAGAGGGTCCTCTGGGGCCAACGTCCTGACTTTC. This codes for CASSLARGSSGANVLTF.